These 26 T cell receptor beta chains originate from one sample sequenced in a study of cytomegalovirus exposure and HLA in healthy donors. It was with 60 Vbeta and 13 Jbeta primers that the PCR ran. Sequencing was performed with immunoSEQ multiplex PCR; in TCRdb, only in-frame clones are kept and a portion is missing. The table includes around 140,000 clones, 70% to 85% detected once. The material sequenced was PBMCs. Receptors were obtained from a male donor in good health and CMV-seronegative.

This clone was seen only a few times. The chain couples TRBV18 to TRBJ2-7, with 9 bases fitting TRBD2. CDR1 KGHSH and CDR2 LQKENI come from the germline V gene. The V segment lost 4 bases and the J segment 3 bases; nucleotides outside the gene matches: 16. This CDR3 has 18 amino acids. CDR3 residues: CASSRGRSGREGYYEQYF. The CDR3 DNA sequence: TGTGCCAGCTCACGGGGGCGCAGTGGGCGGGAGGGTTACTACGAGCAGTACTTC.

The J gene is TRBJ2-7, the V gene TRBV27; TRBD2 agrees at 9 bases. Germline V gene lookup returns CDR1 MNHEY and CDR2 SMNVEV (reference sequence). Losses at the gene ends were 7 bases for V and 3 bases for J; bases not matched to a gene: 10. This CDR3 has 15 residues. In DNA, the CDR3 is TGTGCCAGCAATCCCTCGGCGGGAGGGCTCTACGAGCAGTACTTC. This gives the protein CASNPSAGGLYEQYF.

This chain connects TRBV5-1 to TRBJ2-7; 9 nucleotides agree with TRBD1. Trimming at V came to 5 bases and at J to 5 bases, leaving 14 bases not matched to a gene. The germline V gene encodes CDR1 SGHRS and CDR2 YFSETQ. The CDR3 has 16 amino acids. The CDR3 loop reads CASSQTPGTGNHEQYF. The CDR3, as DNA: TGCGCCAGCAGTCAAACGCCCGGGACAGGGAACCACGAGCAGTACTTC.

This clone showed up just a few times. This specimen includes other DNA sequences encoding the same CDR3. CDR3 DNA sequence: TGCGCCAGCAGCTTGGGAGGGAGGACCACCTACGAGCAGTACTTC. Amino acids: CASSLGGRTTYEQYF. The rearrangement links TRBV5-1 to TRBJ2-7; D perhaps matches TRBD2 (6 bases). Between the trimmed V and J ends, which lost 0 bases and 2 bases, there was a span of 12 bases. The CDR3 is made up of 15 amino acids. The germline V gene has CDR1 SGHRS and CDR2 YFSETQ.

V gene TRBV19 combines with J gene TRBJ2-1, with D tentatively TRBD2 (6 bases). The ends were cut back, 3 bases at V and 5 bases at J, with 17 bases in the middle. CDR3 length equals 16 residues. The germline gives CDR1 LNHDA, CDR2 SQIVND (reference sequence). CDR3 in amino acids: CASSIGGRHLHNEQFF. The CDR3 bases are TGTGCCAGTAGTATCGGGGGACGGCACCTTCACAATGAGCAGTTCTTC.

The rearrangement links TRBV30 to TRBJ2-7, with 9 bases matching TRBD2. CDR1 GTSNPN and CDR2 SVGIG come from the germline V gene (reference sequence). This CDR3 comprises 15 residues. The junction had 7 bases not matched to a gene; V was cut back by 2 bases and J by 2 bases. CDR3 sequence (DNA): TGTGCCTGGAGTTCCCTAGCGGGAAATCCCTACGAGCAGTACTTC. It codes for CAWSSLAGNPYEQYF.

V usage is TRBV7-6 and J usage is TRBJ2-7; D perhaps matches TRBD2 (6 bases). CDR1 SGHVS and CDR2 FNYEAQ come from the germline V gene. This CDR3 has 13 amino acids. Deletions cut 5 bases from V and 0 bases from J, with 8 bases between. The CDR3 DNA sequence: TGTGCCAGCAGCCGGGGGAGCTCCTACGAGCAGTACTTC. Translated, it gives CASSRGSSYEQYF.

The rearrangement uses TRBV28 and TRBJ2-7; 7 bases match TRBD1. The germline V gene has CDR1 MDHEN and CDR2 SYDVKM. V shed 11 bases and J 2 bases; nucleotides not matched to a gene: 9. CDR3 length: 13 amino acids. CDR3 sequence: CAATGAVTYEQYF. The CDR3 bases are TGTGCCGCCACAGGGGCAGTAACCTACGAGCAGTACTTC.

The chain joins TRBV30 to TRBJ2-5; 9 bases match TRBD1. Judging by the DNA end, TRBJ2-7 fits better; the J call may be wrong. Germline assignment: CDR1 GTSNPN and CDR2 SVGIG (reference sequence). This CDR3 is 14 amino acids long. The CDR3, as DNA: TGTGCCTGGGGGAAGGGACAGGGAAACTACGAGCAGTACTTC. Amino acids: CAWGKGQGNYEQYF.

The genes are TRBV7-8 and TRBJ2-7; TRBD2 matches 16 bases. Trimming at V came to 4 bases and at J to 0 bases, leaving 6 bases not matched to a gene. Germline values: CDR1 SGHVS, CDR2 FQNEAQ. The CDR3 has 18 amino acids. The CDR3, as DNA: TGTGCCAGCAGCTGGGGACTAGCGGGAGGGCCCTTCTCCTACGAGCAGTACTTC. Encoded protein: CASSWGLAGGPFSYEQYF.

V and J are TRBV5-1 and TRBJ2-7, with 7 bases matching TRBD1. After removal of 4 bases from V and 7 bases from J, the junction contained 8 bases not matched to a gene. The germline V gene has CDR1 SGHRS and CDR2 YFSETQ. The CDR3 spans 13 residues. CDR3 sequence: CASSPRTGREQYF. CDR3 DNA: TGCGCCAGCAGCCCTAGGACAGGAAGAGAGCAGTACTTC.

This chain links TRBV11-2 with TRBJ1-3, with TRBD1 identical over 7 bases. Unmatched junction bases numbered 8, after V lost 7 bases and J lost 2 bases. The CDR3 length is 15 residues. CDR1 is SGHAT, CDR2 FQNNGV, per germline. CDR3 nucleotides: TGTGCCAGCAAGGGGACAGCGCCTACTGGAAACACCATATATTTT. Encoded protein: CASKGTAPTGNTIYF.

This chain uses TRBV25-1 with TRBJ2-1; D might be TRBD2 (5 bases). The V gene's germline CDR1 is MGHDK and CDR2 SYGVNS. CDR3 size: 15 residues. V was clipped by 10 bases and J by 6 bases, with 22 bases between them. CDR3 residues: CATAHGNGVFNEQFF. In DNA, the CDR3 is TGTGCCACCGCCCACGGGAATGGAGTTTTCAATGAGCAGTTCTTC.

DNA of the CDR3: TGTGCGTCCGCCCGAGGGTCGTCCAATCAGCCCCAGCATTTT. Its protein product is CASARGSSNQPQHF. The chain recombines TRBV9 with TRBJ1-5; D ambiguous. The CDR3 runs to 14 residues. The V gene's germline CDR1 is SGDLS and CDR2 YYNGEE.

V is TRBV11-2 and J is TRBJ1-2, with D uncertain. The CDR3 extends over 14 amino acids. Trimming cost V 2 bases and J 6 bases, with 13 bases left between them. Germline values: CDR1 SGHAT, CDR2 FQNNGV. In DNA form, the CDR3 reads TGTGCCAGCAGCTTAAGGCGGAGGGTTGATGGCTACACCTTC. Translating it yields CASSLRRRVDGYTF. Filled out from reference TRBV11-2 and TRBJ1-2, the complete variable domain reads EAGVAQSPRYKIIEKRQSVAFWCNPISGHATLYWYQQILGQGPKLLIQFQNNGVVDDSQLPKDRFSAERLKGVDSTLKIQPAKLEDSAVYLCASSLRRRVDGYTFGSGTRLTVV.

The chain has TRBV28 and TRBJ1-2; D uncertain. The V and J ends lost 10 bases and 4 bases respectively, with 10 bases between them. The CDR3 spans 11 residues. From germline, CDR1 is MDHEN and CDR2 SYDVKM. CDR3 in DNA: TGTGCCACCGTCGGGTCCTATGGCTACACCTTC. It specifies CATVGSYGYTF.

The rearrangement joins TRBV5-1 to TRBJ2-1; 8 bases are a match to TRBD2. The germline V gene encodes CDR1 SGHRS and CDR2 YFSETQ. This CDR3 spans 16 amino acids. The ends lost 3 bases at V and 0 bases at J; junction bases unmatched: 5. CDR3 in amino acids: CASSSVSGTSYNEQFF. CDR3 DNA: TGCGCCAGCAGCTCAGTTAGCGGGACCTCCTACAATGAGCAGTTCTTC.

This clone was found a few times. The same CDR3 is also encoded by other DNA sequences in this sample. The V gene is TRBV18, the J gene TRBJ2-7; 12 bases align to TRBD1. The CDR3 totals 14 residues. Germline CDR1 and CDR2: KGHSH and LQKENI. Trimming at V came to 3 bases and at J to 6 bases, leaving 3 bases not matched to a gene. As DNA, the CDR3 is TGTGCCAGCTCACCCGGGACAGGGGGCTCCGAGCAGTACTTC. Encoded protein: CASSPGTGGSEQYF.

This chain uses TRBV19 with TRBJ1-4; D perhaps matches TRBD1 (6 bases). CDR1 LNHDA and CDR2 SQIVND come from the germline V gene (reference sequence). Between the trimmed V and J ends, which lost 5 bases and 6 bases, there was a span of 22 bases. There are 17 residues in the CDR3. For the CDR3, the DNA is TGTGCCAGTAGTGCCACCACGTCAGGGACATTCCATGAAAAACTGTTTTTT. Translated, it gives CASSATTSGTFHEKLFF.

The rearrangement uses TRBV6-7 and TRBJ2-2; 7 bases are shared with TRBD2. TRBV6-7 is marked as an open reading frame, function uncertain. V lost 4 bases to trimming and J lost 4 bases; unmatched junction nucleotides: 27. There are 22 residues in the CDR3. Here the CDR3 DNA reads TGTGCCAGCAGTTGGCACACGGTTTTAGCTTCTTTGGGAGGGCCGGGCACCGGGGAGCTGTTTTTT. Translated, it gives CASSWHTVLASLGGPGTGELFF.

The V gene is TRBV19, the J gene TRBJ2-5; 11 nucleotides align to TRBD2. J was trimmed by 6 bases and V by 3 bases; bases with no gene match: 6. The CDR3 loop spans 15 amino acids. Germline values: CDR1 LNHDA, CDR2 SQIVND (reference sequence). CDR3 sequence (DNA): TGTGCCAGTAGTATTTTTAGCGGGAGGGCCCAGACCCAGTACTTC. Translation: CASSIFSGRAQTQYF.

This clone was detected once. The rearrangement links TRBV28 to TRBJ2-5; 16 bases fit TRBD2. The CDR3 sequence is 17 residues long. With 5 bases clipped from V and 5 bases from J, the junction kept 8 bases outside the gene matches. CDR1 is MDHEN and CDR2 is SYDVKM in the germline V gene. CDR3: CASSPGLAGGPGETQYF. The CDR3 DNA reads TGTGCCAGCAGTCCGGGACTAGCGGGAGGGCCTGGGGAGACCCAGTACTTC.

The chain joins TRBV28 to TRBJ1-5; D ambiguous. Trimming pared 4 bases from V and 2 bases from J, leaving 9 bases between. Germline assignment: CDR1 MDHEN and CDR2 SYDVKM. CDR3 length: 14 amino acids. In DNA form, the CDR3 reads TGTGCCAGCAGTTATCGGGGAGGCAATCAGCCCCAGCATTTT. It encodes CASSYRGGNQPQHF.

The V gene is TRBV6-6, the J gene TRBJ2-7, with 8 positions matching TRBD1. Trimming removed 6 bases from V and 0 bases from J; junction bases left unmatched: 4. Germline V gene sequence: CDR1 MNHNY, CDR2 SVGAGI (reference sequence). The CDR3 runs to 14 residues. Here the CDR3 reads CASRTTGGSYEQYF. The CDR3 DNA follows: TGTGCCAGCAGAACAACAGGGGGCTCCTACGAGCAGTACTTC.

CDR3 nucleotide sequence: TGTGCCAGCAGTCCACGGACAGGAACGAACACTGAAGCTTTCTTT. Translation: CASSPRTGTNTEAFF. This sequence joins TRBV6-1 and TRBJ1-1; 7 bases line up with TRBD1. The CDR3 is made up of 15 amino acids. The germline V gene has CDR1 MNHNS and CDR2 SASEGT. The V gene end was trimmed by 5 bases and the J gene end by 1 base; junction bases not matched to a gene: 7.

DNA of the CDR3: TGTGCCAGCTCAAGAGGGACTAGCGGGAGGAGGGTCGGCTACGAGCAGTACTTC. Protein sequence: CASSRGTSGRRVGYEQYF. This rearrangement joins TRBV18 to TRBJ2-7; 15 positions agree with TRBD2. CDR3 length: 18 residues. The V and J ends lost 5 bases and 3 bases, in that order; junction bases with no gene match: 11. Per germline, CDR1 KGHSH and CDR2 LQKENI. Full variable domain (remainder filled in from reference TRBV18 and TRBJ2-7): NAGVMQNPRHLVRRRGQEARLRCSPMKGHSHVYWYRQLPEEGLKFMVYLQKENIIDESGMPKERFSAEFPKEGPSILRIQQVVRGDSAAYFCASSRGTSGRRVGYEQYFGPGTRLTVT.